This TCR beta chain was profiled in a study of regulatory T cells in long-lasting Graves disease. This clonotype came up a few times. V lost 4 bases and J 4 bases, leaving 13 bases between the germline ends. Looked up from germline, CDR1 is ENHRY and CDR2 is SYGVKD. This CDR3 contains 14 residues. The sample's time point: newly diagnosed GD, antithyroid drugs for less than 3 months. Construction of the TCR library relied on RNA isolated from PBMCs. The authors drew approximately 10 milliliters of peripheral blood into EDTA tubes. According to the study, TCR beta libraries were built with iRepertoire HTBI primers and CDR3-region Arm-PCR. Study processing details: Identified segments across samples numbered roughly 60 TRBV and around 13 TRBJ. TCRdb redid the calling of the multiplex PCR reads with MiXCR, one entry per CDR3 protein. The V and J calls here are based on TCRdb, not the publication. The sample gives 360,000 or so distinct CDR3 sequences, 15% to 20% of which show up once; around 20% is in the top ten.

These same records also appear under a second study, on T cells in Graves' hyperthyroidism and ophthalmopathy. That paper adds: Carried out on the TCR CDR3, a first-round RT-PCR used the HTBI primer set.

The source of this sequence is a woman under 30 with Graves disease. The V gene is TRBV10-3, the J gene TRBJ1-1; a possible D gene is TRBD1 (5 bases). The source was peripheral blood mononuclear cells (PBMCs), collected at new diagnosis, from a patient treated with antithyroid drugs. CDR3 region: CAISGPGQFTEAFF. DNA of the CDR3: TGTGCCATCAGTGGACCAGGGCAATTCACTGAAGCTTTCTTT.